This T cell receptor beta chain was profiled in a study of blood T cell repertoires in COVID-19. Across the whole study: COVID-19 samples collected from the United States, Italy and Spain covered acute and convalescent phases.

Trimming stripped 4 bases from V and 5 bases from J, with 9 bases between. Germline CDR1 and CDR2: SGHNT and YYREEE (reference sequence). The CDR3 has 13 amino acids. In the authors' methods: Researchers report that nucleated cell counts were estimated from reference gene primer amplification. This table comes from immunoSEQ multiplex PCR, and its TCRdb copy is limited to in-frame clones, with some not included. The DNA gave D and trimming, while V, J and clone size come from that table. The repertoire holds around 72,000 clones, with approximately 88% as singletons. In this sample, this clone turned up once.

The sample comprised peripheral blood. The chain links TRBV5-4 to TRBJ2-2, with D perhaps TRBD2 (6 bases). The origin of this receptor is a man aged 45-65 years with acute or convalescent COVID-19. The CDR3 DNA is TGTGCCAGCAGCCCGGAGGGGACCGGGGAGCTGTTTTTT. This gives the protein CASSPEGTGELFF.